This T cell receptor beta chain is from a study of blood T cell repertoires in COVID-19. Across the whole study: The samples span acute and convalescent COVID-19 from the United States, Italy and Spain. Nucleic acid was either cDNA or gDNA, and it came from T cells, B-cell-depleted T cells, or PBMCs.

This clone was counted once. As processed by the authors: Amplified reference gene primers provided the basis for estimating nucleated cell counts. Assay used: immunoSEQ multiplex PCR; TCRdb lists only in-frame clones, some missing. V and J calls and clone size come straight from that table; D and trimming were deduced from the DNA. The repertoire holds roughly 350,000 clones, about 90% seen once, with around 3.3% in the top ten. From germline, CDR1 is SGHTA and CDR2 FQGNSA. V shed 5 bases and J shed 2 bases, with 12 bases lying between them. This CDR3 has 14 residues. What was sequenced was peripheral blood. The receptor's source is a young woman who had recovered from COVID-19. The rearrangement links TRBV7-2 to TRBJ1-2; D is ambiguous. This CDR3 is CASSVRTVNYGYTF. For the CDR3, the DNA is TGTGCCAGCAGCGTCCGCACGGTGAACTATGGCTACACCTTC.